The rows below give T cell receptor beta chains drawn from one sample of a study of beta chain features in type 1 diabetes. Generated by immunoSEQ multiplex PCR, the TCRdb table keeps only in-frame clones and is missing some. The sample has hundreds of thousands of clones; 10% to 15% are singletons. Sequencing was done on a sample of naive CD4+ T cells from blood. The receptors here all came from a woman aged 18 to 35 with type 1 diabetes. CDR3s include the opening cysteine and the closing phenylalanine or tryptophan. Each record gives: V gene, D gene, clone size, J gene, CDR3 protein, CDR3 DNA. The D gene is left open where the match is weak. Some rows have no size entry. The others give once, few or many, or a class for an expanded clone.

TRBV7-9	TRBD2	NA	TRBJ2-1	CASSSTGGRGNEQFF	TGTGCCAGCAGCTCGACGGGGGGGCGTGGCAATGAGCAGTTCTTC
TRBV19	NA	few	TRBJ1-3	CASRESSSGNTIYF	TGTGCCAGTAGAGAGAGTTCCTCTGGAAACACCATATATTTT
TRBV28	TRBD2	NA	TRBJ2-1	CASSIPGTTKYEQFF	TGTGCCAGCAGTATACCCGGGACTACAAAGTATGAGCAGTTCTTC
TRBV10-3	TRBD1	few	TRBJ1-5	CAIRRGQGNNQPQHF	TGTGCCATCAGGAGGGGACAGGGAAACAATCAGCCCCAGCATTTT
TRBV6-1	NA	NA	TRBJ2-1	CASSEALPTRVSYNEQFF	TGTGCCAGCAGTGAAGCGCTTCCTACTAGGGTCTCCTACAATGAGCAGTTCTTC
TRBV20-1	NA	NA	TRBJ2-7	CSASRDFEQYF	TGCAGTGCTTCCCGGGACTTCGAGCAGTACTTC
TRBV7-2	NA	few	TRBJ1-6	CASSYAGWDSPLHF	TGTGCCAGCAGCTATGCGGGGTGGGATTCACCCCTCCACTTT
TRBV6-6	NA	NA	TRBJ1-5	CASIGGNQPQHF	TGTGCCAGCATTGGGGGGAACCAGCCCCAGCATTTT
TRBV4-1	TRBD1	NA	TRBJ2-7	CASSHPDRGAHEQYF	TGCGCCAGCAGCCACCCGGACAGGGGAGCCCACGAGCAGTACTTC
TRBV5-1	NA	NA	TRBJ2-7	CASSLGGTRTYEQYF	TGCGCCAGCAGCTTGGGTGGGACACGGACCTACGAGCAGTACTTC
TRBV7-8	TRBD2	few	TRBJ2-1	CASSLARLAGVREQFF	TGTGCCAGCAGCTTAGCGCGTCTAGCGGGAGTTCGAGAGCAGTTCTTC